The clone carrying this T cell receptor (beta chain) has a handful of counts. Its antigen is not identified. The data stem from a study of cytotoxic CD8 clonotypes in ibrutinib-treated CLL. Points from the study as a whole: Clonality increased at ibrutinib response, then returned toward baseline at progression.

CDR1 is SGHNT and CDR2 is YYREEE in the germline V gene (reference sequence). CDR3 length equals 15 residues. Trimming took 0 bases from V and 5 from J, leaving 9 bases between them. TCR beta libraries used about 1.8 micrograms of DNA from cryopreserved PBMCs. Deep sequencing aimed at 1 in 200,000 to 1 in 1 million T cells' resolution. Assay used: immunoSEQ multiplex PCR; TCRdb lists only in-frame clones, some missing. The sample consists of nearly 100,000 clones, around 73% of them appearing once. The receptor was derived from a human donor with chronic lymphocytic leukemia. The V call is TRBV5-4, the J call TRBJ1-6; D might be TRBD1 (5 bases). The sequenced sample was PBMCs, obtained after 12 months of ibrutinib treatment. CDR3 nucleotides: TGTGCCAGCAGCTTGGTGGGGGACCATAATTCACCCCTCCACTTT. This gives the protein CASSLVGDHNSPLHF. The full variable domain, its missing parts supplied by reference TRBV5-4 and TRBJ1-6, is ETGVTQSPTHLIKTRGQQVTLRCSSQSGHNTVSWYQQALGQGPQFIFQYYREEENGRGNFPPRFSGLQFPNYSSELNVNALELDDSALYLCASSLVGDHNSPLHFGNGTRLTVT.